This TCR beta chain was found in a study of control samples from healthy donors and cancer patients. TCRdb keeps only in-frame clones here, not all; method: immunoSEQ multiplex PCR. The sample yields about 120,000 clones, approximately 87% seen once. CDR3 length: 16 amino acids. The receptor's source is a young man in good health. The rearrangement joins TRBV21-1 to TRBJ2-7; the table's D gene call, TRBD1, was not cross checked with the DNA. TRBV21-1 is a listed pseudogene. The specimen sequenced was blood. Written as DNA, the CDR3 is TGTGCCAGCAGCGCCCCCTACCGGGACAGGCACTACGAGCAGTACTTC. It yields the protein CASSAPYRDRHYEQYF.